This entry lists 15 T cell receptor beta chains sequenced from one sample in a study of shared clonotypes between healthy human individuals. Only in-frame clones appear in the TCRdb table, and some are missing; sequencing was by immunoSEQ multiplex PCR. The sample holds roughly 500,000 clones, approximately 95% seen once. Sequencing input: naive CD4+ T cells sorted from blood. Subset of the sample: CD45RA+ positively selected. All receptors derive from a woman in her thirties in good health.

This sequence joins TRBV5-1 and TRBJ2-7; perhaps TRBD1 as D (5 bases). Trimming pared 1 base from V and 3 bases from J, leaving 11 bases between. Germline loops: CDR1 SGHRS, CDR2 YFSETQ. CDR3 length: 14 amino acids. This CDR3 reads CASSLHDSYYEQYF. The CDR3 coding sequence is TGCGCCAGCAGCTTGCACGACAGCTACTACGAGCAGTACTTC.

This clone was seen just once. The J gene is TRBJ1-5, the V gene TRBV19; TRBD1 might be the D (5 bases). Trimming took 9 bases from V and 4 from J, leaving 19 bases between them. The CDR3 is 15 residues long. Germline V lookup: CDR1 LNHDA, CDR2 SQIVND (reference sequence). In DNA form, the CDR3 reads TGTGCCAGCCGAAAGGACGGCGGGGCGAATCAGCCCCAGCATTTT. Residues: CASRKDGGANQPQHF. The full variable domain, in which reference TRBV19 and TRBJ1-5 provide the parts outside the CDR3, is DGGITQSPKYLFRKEGQNVTLSCEQNLNHDAMYWYRQDPGQGLRLIYYSQIVNDFQKGDIAEGYSVSREKKESFPLTVTSAQKNPTAFYLCASRKDGGANQPQHFGDGTRLSIL.

The gene calls are TRBV9 and TRBJ2-3, with D possibly being TRBD2 (6 bases). CDR1 SGDLS and CDR2 YYNGEE come from the germline V gene. The V end was cut by 0 bases, the J end by 4 bases, with 15 bases between. CDR3 length equals 16 residues. CDR3: CASSVALARGADTQYF. DNA of the CDR3: TGTGCCAGCAGCGTAGCCCTAGCGAGAGGCGCAGATACGCAGTATTTT. Combining the CDR3 with reference TRBV9 and TRBJ2-3 gives the whole variable domain DSGVTQTPKHLITATGQRVTLRCSPRSGDLSVYWYQQSLDQGLQFLIQYYNGEERAKGNILERFSAQQFPDLHSELNLSSLELGDSALYFCASSVALARGADTQYFGPGTRLTVL.

In its sample, this clone was seen a few times. Additional DNA sequences in this sample encode the identical CDR3. The chain couples TRBV27 to TRBJ1-4; D unresolved. CDR1 and CDR2 from the germline V gene are MNHEY and SMNVEV (reference sequence). Trimming left V 3 bases short and J 0 bases short, with 5 bases between. The CDR3 runs to 14 residues. The CDR3 DNA follows: TGTGCCAGCAGTTTCAGCGCAACTAATGAAAAACTGTTTTTT. It encodes CASSFSATNEKLFF.

The CDR3 sequence is CASSPRPPETGELFF. The DNA for the CDR3 is TGTGCCAGCAGCCCCCGACCCCCAGAGACCGGGGAGCTGTTTTTT. The rearrangement uses TRBV7-8 and TRBJ2-2, with D uncertain. This CDR3 has 15 amino acids. V dropped 5 bases and J dropped 5 bases, with 15 bases sitting between them. Per the germline V gene, CDR1 is SGHVS and CDR2 is FQNEAQ. Full variable domain (remainder filled in from reference TRBV7-8 and TRBJ2-2): GAGVSQSPRYKVAKRGQDVALRCDPISGHVSLFWYQQALGQGPEFLTYFQNEAQLDKSGLPSDRFFAERPEGSVSTLKIQRTQQEDSAVYLCASSPRPPETGELFFGEGSRLTVL.

This clone appeared a single time. The chain recombines TRBV11-2 with TRBJ2-7; D may correspond to TRBD1 or TRBD2 (5 bases each). The CDR3 covers 14 residues. The germline V gene encodes CDR1 SGHAT and CDR2 FQNNGV. Trimming removed 0 bases at V and 0 bases at J, with 6 bases between. The chain's CDR3 is CASSLDGASYEQYF. In nucleotides, the CDR3 is TGTGCCAGCAGCTTAGACGGGGCCTCCTACGAGCAGTACTTC.

The V gene is TRBV7-2, the J gene TRBJ1-5; D is perhaps TRBD1 (5 bases). Germline V gives CDR1 SGHTA, CDR2 FQGNSA. This CDR3 region has 15 residues. Trimming cost V 1 base and J 5 bases, with 12 bases left between them. This CDR3 reads CASSLGRARYQPQHF. The CDR3 bases are TGTGCCAGCAGCTTAGGCAGGGCCCGTTATCAGCCCCAGCATTTT.

The chain is built from TRBV7-9 and TRBJ2-3; 8 nucleotides match TRBD1. The CDR3 consists of 18 residues. V trimming: 5 bases; J trimming: 7 bases; junction bases outside the gene matches: 20. Germline CDR1 and CDR2: SEHNR and FQNEAQ (reference sequence). The CDR3 sequence: CASSQATIRGRLWNTQYF. The CDR3 DNA follows: TGTGCCAGCAGCCAGGCTACTATCAGGGGGCGACTATGGAATACGCAGTATTTT.

This chain connects TRBV4-1 to TRBJ1-3; a weak D match, TRBD1 (6 bases). Trimming took 1 base from V and 3 from J, leaving 22 bases between them. CDR3 length equals 19 residues. Germline V gene sequence: CDR1 MGHRA, CDR2 YSYEKL. In DNA, the CDR3 is TGCGCCAGCAGCCAAGCAGAAGGGACAATCTTCGGGATTGGAAACACCATATATTTT. Its protein product is CASSQAEGTIFGIGNTIYF.

CDR3 bases: TGTGCCAGCAGCCCGGGGGGACGATCCTATAATTCACCCCTCCACTTT. This encodes CASSPGGRSYNSPLHF. The chain uses TRBV7-8 and TRBJ1-6, with a weak D call TRBD1 (5 bases). V lost 5 bases to trimming and J lost 1 base, with 12 bases between them. Germline V gene lookup returns CDR1 SGHVS and CDR2 FQNEAQ. The CDR3 contains 16 residues.

The chain couples TRBV2 to TRBJ1-2; D is ambiguous. The CDR3 loop spans 13 amino acids. Germline CDR1 reads SNHLY; CDR2 reads FYNNEI. V was trimmed by 4 bases and J by 5 bases, leaving 11 bases between them. CDR3 amino acids: CASSGLSGYGYTF. CDR3 coding DNA: TGTGCCAGCAGTGGTCTTTCCGGGTATGGCTACACCTTC.

This clone has a single count. The V call is TRBV28, the J call TRBJ1-6; D is undetermined. Trimming removed 8 bases from V and 9 bases from J, with 11 bases in between. This CDR3 has 12 residues. Germline CDR1 and CDR2: MDHEN and SYDVKM. The CDR3 region has the DNA TGTGCCAGCGGATTGGACGCTTCACCCCTCCACTTT. Translation: CASGLDASPLHF.

The CDR3 is CASSPLGQLQFF. As DNA, the CDR3 is TGTGCCAGCAGCCCCCTGGGACAGCTGCAGTTCTTC. The V and J genes are TRBV7-9 and TRBJ2-1, with 7 bases aligning to TRBD1. J was trimmed by 12 bases and V by 5 bases; bases with no gene match: 7. The CDR3 spans 12 residues. Germline V gene lookup returns CDR1 SEHNR and CDR2 FQNEAQ (reference sequence).

The V gene is TRBV19, the J gene TRBJ2-1; 8 nucleotides align to TRBD2. This CDR3 contains 15 residues. The trim removed 2 bases at V and 6 bases at J, leaving 6 bases unmatched. Germline loops: CDR1 LNHDA, CDR2 SQIVND (reference sequence). The DNA of the CDR3 is TGTGCCAGTAGTATATTGAGCGGGAGTGGCAATGAGCAGTTCTTC. This encodes CASSILSGSGNEQFF. Full variable domain (remainder filled in from reference TRBV19 and TRBJ2-1): DGGITQSPKYLFRKEGQNVTLSCEQNLNHDAMYWYRQDPGQGLRLIYYSQIVNDFQKGDIAEGYSVSREKKESFPLTVTSAQKNPTAFYLCASSILSGSGNEQFFGPGTRLTVL.

The rearrangement uses TRBV10-2 and TRBJ2-3; no clear D. The CDR3 totals 11 residues. Germline CDR1 is WSHSY and CDR2 is SAAADI. Trimming removed 8 bases from V and 6 bases from J, with 9 bases in between. The CDR3 region is CASGTVDTQYF. DNA of the CDR3: TGCGCCAGCGGCACGGTTGATACGCAGTATTTT.